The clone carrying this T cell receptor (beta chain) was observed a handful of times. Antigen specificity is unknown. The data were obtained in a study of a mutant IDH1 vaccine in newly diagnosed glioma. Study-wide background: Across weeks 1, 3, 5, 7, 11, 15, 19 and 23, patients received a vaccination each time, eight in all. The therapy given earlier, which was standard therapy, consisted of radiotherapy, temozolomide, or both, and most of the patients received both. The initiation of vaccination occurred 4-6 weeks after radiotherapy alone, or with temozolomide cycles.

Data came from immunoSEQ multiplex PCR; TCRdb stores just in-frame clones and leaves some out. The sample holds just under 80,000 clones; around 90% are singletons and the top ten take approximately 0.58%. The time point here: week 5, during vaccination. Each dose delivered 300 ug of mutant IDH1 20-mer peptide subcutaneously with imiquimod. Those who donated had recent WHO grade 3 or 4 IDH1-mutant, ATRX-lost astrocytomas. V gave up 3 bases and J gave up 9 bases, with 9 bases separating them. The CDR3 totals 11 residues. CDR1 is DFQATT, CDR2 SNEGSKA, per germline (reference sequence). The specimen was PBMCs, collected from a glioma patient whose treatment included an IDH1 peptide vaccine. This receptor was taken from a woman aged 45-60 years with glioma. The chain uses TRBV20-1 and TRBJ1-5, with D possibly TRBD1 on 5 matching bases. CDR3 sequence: CSASDGGPQHF. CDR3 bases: TGCAGTGCTAGCGACGGGGGGCCCCAGCATTTT.